This T cell receptor (beta chain) emerged from a study of blood T cell repertoires in COVID-19. At the level of the study: Specimens from acute and convalescent COVID-19 originated in the United States, Italy and Spain. PBMCs, B-cell-depleted T cells, or T cells were the source of the cDNA or gDNA that made up the material.

The authors' processing: Estimated nucleated cell counts came from reference gene primer amplification. TCRdb keeps only in-frame clones here, not all; method: immunoSEQ multiplex PCR. The DNA was the basis for D and trimming; V, J and clone size are from that table. The sample records about 220,000 clones, roughly 80% being singletons. A single count supports this clone. CDR3 size: 15 residues. Germline V gene lookup returns CDR1 GTSNPN and CDR2 SVGIG (reference sequence). Trimming left V 2 bases short and J 4 bases short, with 15 bases between. The chain joins TRBV30 to TRBJ1-5; D unclear. The TCR comes from a man aged 25-45 years with active or convalescent COVID-19. The sequenced sample consisted of peripheral blood. Written as DNA, the CDR3 is TGTGCCTGGAGTCTACTGGACTCAAAAAATCAGCCCCAGCATTTT. This gives the protein CAWSLLDSKNQPQHF.